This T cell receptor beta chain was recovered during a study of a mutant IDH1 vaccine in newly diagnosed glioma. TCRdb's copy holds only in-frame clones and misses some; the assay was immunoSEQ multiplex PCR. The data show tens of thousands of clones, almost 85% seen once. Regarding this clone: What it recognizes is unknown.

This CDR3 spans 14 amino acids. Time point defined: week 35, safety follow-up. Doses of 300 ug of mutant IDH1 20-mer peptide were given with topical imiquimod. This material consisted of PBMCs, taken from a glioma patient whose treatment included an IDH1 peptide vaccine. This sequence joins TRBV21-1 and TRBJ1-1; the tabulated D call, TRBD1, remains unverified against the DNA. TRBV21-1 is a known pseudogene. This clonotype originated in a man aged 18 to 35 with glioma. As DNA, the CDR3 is TGTGCCACCGTACCGGGACAGGGGGCCACTGAAGCTTTCTTT. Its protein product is CATVPGQGATEAFF.